These T cell receptor beta chains were read from a single sample in a study of control samples from healthy donors and cancer patients. Sequencing used immunoSEQ multiplex PCR; TCRdb keeps in-frame clones, though not all of them. The data hold 100,000 to 150,000 clones, with over 75% observed a single time. Source material: blood. The receptors stem from a man aged 18 to 29 in good health. The CDR3 runs from the conserved cysteine through the conserved F or W. Fields, in order: clone size, D gene, V gene, J gene, CDR3 protein, CDR3 DNA. The D gene is left open where the match is weak. Only some rows state a clone size, as once, few, many or a class for expanded clones.

>-|-|TRBV7-2|TRBJ1-1
CASSLVSSAFF
TGTGCCAGCAGCTTAGTAAGTTCAGCTTTCTTT
>-|-|TRBV7-9|TRBJ1-3
CASSLVRGSAGNTIYF
TGTGCCAGCAGCTTGGTGCGGGGATCGGCTGGAAACACCATATATTTT
>-|-|TRBV7-8|TRBJ2-7
CASSRRPYEQYF
TGTGCCAGCAGCCGTCGGCCCTACGAGCAGTACTTC
>-|-|TRBV12-5|TRBJ1-1
CASGGGSEAFF
TGTGCTAGTGGAGGGGGTTCAGAAGCTTTCTTT
>-|-|TRBV6-5|TRBJ2-5
CASSYSAKKETQYF
TGTGCCAGCAGTTACTCCGCCAAGAAAGAGACCCAGTACTTC
>-|-|TRBV10-3|TRBJ1-1
CASPVVLGQLRLMNTEAFF
TGTGCCTCGCCCGTCGTACTGGGACAACTACGTCTAATGAACACTGAAGCTTTCTTT
>-|TRBD1|TRBV30|TRBJ1-1
CAWRFRGSGTEAFF
TGTGCCTGGAGGTTCAGGGGGTCGGGCACTGAAGCTTTCTTT
>-|-|TRBV30|TRBJ1-1
CACTGRTYTEAFF
TGTGCCTGTACCGGACGGACCTACACTGAAGCTTTCTTT
>once|-|TRBV7-3|TRBJ1-6
CASSLGRDFPPTSPLHF
TGTGCCAGCAGCTTAGGTAGGGATTTCCCCCCTACCTCACCCCTCCACTTT
>-|-|TRBV24-1|TRBJ2-3
CATSDFSKGSQDTQYF
TGTGCCACCAGTGATTTTTCCAAGGGTTCCCAAGATACGCAGTATTTT
>once|TRBD1|TRBV25-1|TRBJ2-1
CASKKQGNEQFF
TGTGCCAGCAAAAAACAGGGGAATGAGCAGTTCTTC
>-|TRBD2|TRBV27|TRBJ2-2
CASSYGSGIVGELFF
TGTGCCAGCAGTTACGGTAGCGGGATCGTCGGGGAGCTGTTTTTT
>-|TRBD1|TRBV10-3|TRBJ2-5
CATMPSEQGKETQYF
TGTGCCACCATGCCCTCGGAACAGGGGAAAGAGACCCAGTACTTC
>few|TRBD1|TRBV27|TRBJ2-7
CASSRRQGTYEQYF
TGTGCCAGCAGTAGACGACAGGGAACCTACGAGCAGTACTTC
>few|-|TRBV19|TRBJ1-1
CASSIVRDTEAFF
TGTGCCAGTAGTATTGTGAGGGACACTGAAGCTTTCTTT
>-|TRBD2|TRBV7-2|TRBJ2-2
CASSLDLAVGAGELFF
TGTGCCAGCAGCTTAGATCTAGCGGTTGGGGCCGGGGAGCTGTTTTTT
>-|-|TRBV2|TRBJ1-4
CASSEEGEKLFF
TGTGCCAGCAGTGAGGAGGGGGAAAAACTGTTTTTT
>-|-|TRBV6-2/TRBV6-3|TRBJ2-3
CASSYDRPDTQYF
TGTGCCAGCAGTTACGATCGGCCAGATACGCAGTATTTT
>-|-|TRBV27|TRBJ1-6
CASSFPPTTGYSPLHF
TGTGCCAGCAGTTTCCCACCAACCACAGGGTATTCACCCCTCCACTTT
>-|-|TRBV2|TRBJ2-1
CASLEGGSYNEQFF
TGTGCCAGCCTCGAGGGGGGTTCCTACAATGAGCAGTTCTTC
>once|TRBD1|TRBV6-2/TRBV6-3|TRBJ1-2
CASSKLRGLDYGYTF
TGTGCCAGCAGCAAACTTAGGGGGCTCGACTATGGCTACACCTTC
>-|TRBD1|TRBV7-9|TRBJ1-1
CASRRQGQLNTEAFF
TGTGCCAGCAGACGACAGGGTCAATTGAACACTGAAGCTTTCTTT
>-|-|TRBV30|TRBJ1-1
CAWSSRAEAFF
TGTGCCTGGAGTTCCCGGGCTGAAGCTTTCTTT